The rows below give T cell receptor beta chains drawn from one sample of a study of CD4 T cells in relation to SARS-CoV-2 and coronaviruses. TCRdb's copy holds only in-frame clones and misses some; the assay was immunoSEQ multiplex PCR. Here the sample spans roughly 19,000 clones, approximately 76% being singletons. What these receptors recognize is not known. The sequencing input was CD4+ T cells from PBMCs, cultured in vitro. The source is a human donor in good health. Both conserved end residues are part of each CDR3. A D gene is named only where the DNA matches it firmly. Some rows have no size entry. The others give once, few or many, or a class for an expanded clone.

TRBJ2-5	15	NA	TRBV20-1	TRBD2	CSASETSVMRETQYF	TGCAGTGCTAGTGAGACTAGCGTAATGAGGGAGACCCAGTACTTC
TRBJ2-2	12	NA	TRBV10-3	NA	CAISDKAGELFF	TGTGCCATCAGTGATAAGGCCGGGGAGCTGTTTTTT
TRBJ1-2	19	once	TRBV12-5	NA	CASGLVIGTARKANYGYTF	TGTGCTAGTGGTTTGGTGATCGGGACTGCCCGTAAAGCTAACTATGGCTACACCTTC
TRBJ2-1	15	NA	TRBV3-1/TRBV3-2	NA	CASSPPGVLYNEQFF	TGTGCCAGCAGCCCGCCAGGGGTGCTCTACAATGAGCAGTTCTTC
TRBJ1-1	12	NA	TRBV6-5	NA	CASRTINGEAFF	TGTGCCAGCAGGACCATCAACGGGGAAGCTTTCTTT
TRBJ1-5	12	once	TRBV27	NA	CASSFRNQPQHF	TGTGCCAGCAGTTTCAGGAATCAGCCCCAGCATTTT
TRBJ2-7	12	NA	TRBV13	NA	CASSLDHYEQYF	TGTGCCAGCAGCCTGGACCATTACGAGCAGTACTTC
TRBJ2-7	16	NA	TRBV7-8	TRBD2	CASSQLASGSSYEQYF	TGTGCCAGCAGCCAATTAGCTAGCGGGTCCTCCTACGAGCAGTACTTC
TRBJ2-7	15	NA	TRBV21-1	NA	CASSIQGASTYEQYF	TGTGCCAGCAGCATACAGGGGGCTTCCACCTACGAGCAGTACTTC
TRBJ2-2	15	NA	TRBV30	NA	CAWSVLERDTGELFF	TGTGCCTGGAGTGTCCTAGAGCGCGACACCGGGGAGCTGTTTTTT
TRBJ2-7	16	NA	TRBV27	NA	CASSLGMGQASYEQYF	TGTGCCAGCAGTTTAGGTATGGGGCAGGCTTCCTACGAGCAGTACTTC
TRBJ2-7	15	NA	TRBV5-1	NA	CASSFNGGTNYEQYF	TGCGCCAGCAGCTTCAATGGCGGGACGAACTACGAGCAGTACTTC
TRBJ1-6	15	few	TRBV2	NA	CASRMRGGSNSPLHF	TGTGCCAGCAGAATGAGGGGGGGTTCTAATTCACCCCTCCACTTT
TRBJ1-2	16	once	TRBV24-1	NA	CATSDLGSEDFYGYTF	TGTGCCACCAGTGATTTGGGCTCCGAGGACTTCTATGGCTACACCTTC
TRBJ2-2	12	NA	TRBV25-1	NA	CASSRGVGELFF	TGTGCCAGCAGTAGAGGAGTCGGGGAGCTGTTTTTT
TRBJ2-1	16	once	TRBV7-2	TRBD1	CASSLPGTGHYNEQFF	TGTGCCAGCAGCTTACCCGGGACAGGTCATTACAATGAGCAGTTCTTC
TRBJ2-7	14	NA	TRBV25-1	TRBD2	CASSLAGGSYEQYF	TGTGCCAGCAGTCTAGCGGGAGGCTCCTACGAGCAGTACTTC
TRBJ2-1	15	NA	TRBV5-1	NA	CASSPAGGSYNEQFF	TGCGCCAGCAGCCCGGCTGGGGGATCCTACAATGAGCAGTTCTTC
TRBJ2-7	13	NA	TRBV24-1	NA	CATQMSLGDEQYF	TGTGCCACCCAAATGAGTTTAGGGGACGAGCAGTACTTC
TRBJ2-5	13	NA	TRBV7-9	NA	CASSRSGEETQYF	TGTGCCAGCAGCCGGAGTGGCGAAGAGACCCAGTACTTC
TRBJ2-2	12	NA	TRBV11-2	NA	CASSPPRGELFF	TGTGCCAGCAGCCCCCCAAGGGGGGAGCTGTTTTTT
TRBJ2-5	15	NA	TRBV4-2	NA	CASSQDPGSGETQYF	TGTGCCAGCAGCCAAGATCCCGGGAGTGGAGAGACCCAGTACTTC
TRBJ2-1	14	NA	TRBV7-9	NA	CASSDSGENNEQFF	TGTGCCAGCAGCGATAGCGGAGAAAACAATGAGCAGTTCTTC
TRBJ2-1	12	few	TRBV12-3/TRBV12-4	NA	CASSLGRREQFF	TGTGCCAGCAGTTTAGGTCGACGTGAGCAGTTCTTC
TRBJ1-6	14	NA	TRBV5-6	NA	CASSFRDLRSPLHF	TGTGCCAGCAGCTTCCGGGACCTTCGATCACCCCTCCACTTT
TRBJ2-7	12	NA	TRBV13	NA	CASCSTGVEQYF	TGTGCCAGCTGCTCGACGGGTGTGGAGCAGTACTTC
TRBJ2-3	16	NA	TRBV10-2	TRBD2	CASSESGGGGTDTQYF	TGCGCCAGCAGTGAGTCCGGGGGGGGCGGCACAGATACGCAGTATTTT
TRBJ2-1	15	few	TRBV19	TRBD2	CASSIVAGGKNEQFF	TGTGCCAGTAGTATTGTAGCGGGAGGGAAAAATGAGCAGTTCTTC
TRBJ2-7	12	NA	TRBV3-1/TRBV3-2	NA	CASSQASYEQYF	TGTGCCAGCAGCCAAGCGTCGTACGAGCAGTACTTC
TRBJ1-1	15	NA	TRBV6-4	TRBD1	CASSTIRGLDTEAFF	TGTGCCAGCAGTACTATCAGGGGGCTGGACACTGAAGCTTTCTTT
TRBJ1-3	16	NA	TRBV15	TRBD1	CATSRPTGHSGNTIYF	TGTGCCACCAGCCGCCCGACAGGGCACTCTGGAAACACCATATATTTT
TRBJ2-7	14	NA	TRBV27	NA	CASRQIGGHYEQYF	TGTGCCAGCAGACAAATTGGGGGCCACTACGAGCAGTACTTC
TRBJ2-7	16	few	TRBV28	TRBD2	CASSPYLLAGSYEQYF	TGTGCCAGCAGTCCTTACCTCCTAGCGGGGTCCTACGAGCAGTACTTC
TRBJ2-3	16	NA	TRBV11-2	NA	CASSYGTGRNTDTQYF	TGTGCCAGCAGCTACGGGACCGGACGTAACACAGATACGCAGTATTTT
TRBJ1-1	14	once	TRBV12-5	NA	CASALDGANTEAFF	TGTGCTAGTGCCTTGGATGGGGCGAACACTGAAGCTTTCTTT
TRBJ2-7	11	medium-sized	TRBV5-4	NA	CASSLEAEQYF	TGTGCCAGCAGCTTGGAGGCCGAGCAGTACTTC
TRBJ2-1	15	NA	TRBV25-1	TRBD2	CANRNSSGSENEQFF	TGTGCCAACCGCAACTCTAGCGGGAGTGAGAATGAGCAGTTCTTC
TRBJ2-3	13	NA	TRBV4-1	NA	CASSQEGPDTQYF	TGCGCCAGCAGCCAAGAAGGACCAGATACGCAGTATTTT
TRBJ2-5	17	NA	TRBV15	TRBD1	CATSRAGGTGRGETQYF	TGTGCCACCAGCAGAGCGGGTGGGACAGGGCGGGGAGAGACCCAGTACTTC
TRBJ1-2	15	few	TRBV6-1	TRBD1	CASSDRTGINYGYTF	TGTGCCAGCAGTGATAGGACAGGGATTAACTATGGCTACACCTTC
TRBJ1-1	17	NA	TRBV11-3	NA	CASSPGRGKPMNTEAFF	TGTGCCAGCAGCCCCGGCAGGGGCAAACCTATGAACACTGAAGCTTTCTTT
TRBJ2-2	15	NA	TRBV24-1	TRBD1	CATSVEGTGNWELFF	TGTGCCACCAGTGTAGAAGGGACAGGGAACTGGGAGCTGTTTTTT
TRBJ1-5	17	NA	TRBV12-5	TRBD1	CASGLVLDRGLGQPQHF	TGTGCTAGTGGTTTGGTACTGGACAGGGGGCTGGGTCAGCCCCAGCATTTT
TRBJ1-1	13	NA	TRBV2	NA	CASPGRQSTEAFF	TGTGCCAGCCCCGGCCGACAGTCGACTGAAGCTTTCTTT
TRBJ1-1	11	NA	TRBV3-1/TRBV3-2	NA	CASSQEWTTFF	TGTGCCAGCAGCCAAGAGTGGACAACTTTCTTT
TRBJ2-1	14	NA	TRBV2	NA	CASSAASGRGEQFF	TGTGCCAGCAGTGCAGCGTCAGGGCGTGGGGAGCAGTTCTTC
TRBJ2-1	14	NA	TRBV10-3	NA	CAISVTPAYNEQFF	TGTGCCATCAGTGTCACACCTGCCTACAATGAGCAGTTCTTC
TRBJ2-5	13	NA	TRBV3-1/TRBV3-2	TRBD1	CASSRDSKETQYF	TGTGCCAGCAGCCGGGACAGTAAAGAGACCCAGTACTTC
TRBJ2-3	14	once	TRBV7-9	NA	CASSLGAPTDTQYF	TGTGCCAGCAGCTTAGGGGCGCCCACAGATACGCAGTATTTT
TRBJ1-2	16	NA	TRBV19	NA	CASTGSGIIANYGYTF	TGTGCCAGCACCGGATCGGGGATCATAGCGAACTATGGCTACACCTTC
TRBJ2-2	15	NA	TRBV5-1	NA	CASSPGRLNTGELFF	TGCGCCAGCAGCCCAGGACGTCTGAACACCGGGGAGCTGTTTTTT
TRBJ1-5	15	few	TRBV2	TRBD1	CASREQGAGNQPQHF	TGTGCCAGCAGGGAACAGGGGGCGGGCAATCAGCCCCAGCATTTT
TRBJ1-6	14	once	TRBV9	NA	CASSAGIDNSPLHF	TGTGCCAGCAGTGCGGGCATTGATAATTCACCCCTCCACTTT